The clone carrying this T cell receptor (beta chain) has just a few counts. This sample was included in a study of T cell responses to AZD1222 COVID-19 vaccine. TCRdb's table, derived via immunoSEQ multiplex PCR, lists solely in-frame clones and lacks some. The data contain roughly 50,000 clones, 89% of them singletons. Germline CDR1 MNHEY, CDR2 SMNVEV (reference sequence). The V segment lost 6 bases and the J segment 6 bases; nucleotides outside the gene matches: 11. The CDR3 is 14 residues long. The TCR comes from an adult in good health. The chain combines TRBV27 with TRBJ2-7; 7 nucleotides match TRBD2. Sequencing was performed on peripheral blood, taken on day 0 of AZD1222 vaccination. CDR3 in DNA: TGTGCCAGCAGCCTACGGCGGGGGAATGGCGAGCAGTACTTC. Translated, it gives CASSLRRGNGEQYF.